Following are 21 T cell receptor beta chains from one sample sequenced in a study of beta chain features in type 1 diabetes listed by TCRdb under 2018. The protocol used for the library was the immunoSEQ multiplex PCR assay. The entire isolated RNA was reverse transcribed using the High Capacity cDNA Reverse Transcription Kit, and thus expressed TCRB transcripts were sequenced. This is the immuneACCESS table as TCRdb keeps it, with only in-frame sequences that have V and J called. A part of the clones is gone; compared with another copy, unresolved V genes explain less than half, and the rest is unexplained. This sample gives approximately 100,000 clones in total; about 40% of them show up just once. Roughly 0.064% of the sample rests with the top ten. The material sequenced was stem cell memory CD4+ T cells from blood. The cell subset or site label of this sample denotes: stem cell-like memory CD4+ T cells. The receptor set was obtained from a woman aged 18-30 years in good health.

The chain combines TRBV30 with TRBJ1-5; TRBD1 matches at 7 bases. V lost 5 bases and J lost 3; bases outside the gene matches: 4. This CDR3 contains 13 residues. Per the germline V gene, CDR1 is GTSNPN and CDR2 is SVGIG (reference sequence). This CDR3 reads CAWSGTANQPQHF. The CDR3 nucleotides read TGTGCCTGGTCCGGGACAGCCAATCAGCCCCAGCATTTT.

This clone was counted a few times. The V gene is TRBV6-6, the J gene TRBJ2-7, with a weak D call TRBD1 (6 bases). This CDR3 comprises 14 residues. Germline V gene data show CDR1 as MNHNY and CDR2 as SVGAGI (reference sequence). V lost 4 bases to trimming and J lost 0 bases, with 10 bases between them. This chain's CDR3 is CASSSRGFSYEQYF. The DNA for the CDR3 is TGTGCCAGCAGTTCCAGGGGTTTCTCCTACGAGCAGTACTTC.

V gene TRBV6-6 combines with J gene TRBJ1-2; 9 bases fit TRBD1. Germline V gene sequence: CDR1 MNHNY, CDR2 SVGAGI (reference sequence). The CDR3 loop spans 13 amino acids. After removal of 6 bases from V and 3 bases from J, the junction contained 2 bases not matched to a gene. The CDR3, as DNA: TGTGCCAGCAGCTGGACAGGGGACTATGGCTACACCTTC. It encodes CASSWTGDYGYTF.

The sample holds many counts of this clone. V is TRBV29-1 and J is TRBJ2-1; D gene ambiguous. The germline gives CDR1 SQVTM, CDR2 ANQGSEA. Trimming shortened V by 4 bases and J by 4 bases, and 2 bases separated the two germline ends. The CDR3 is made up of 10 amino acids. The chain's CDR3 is CSVAYNEQFF. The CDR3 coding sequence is TGCAGCGTTGCTTACAATGAGCAGTTCTTC.

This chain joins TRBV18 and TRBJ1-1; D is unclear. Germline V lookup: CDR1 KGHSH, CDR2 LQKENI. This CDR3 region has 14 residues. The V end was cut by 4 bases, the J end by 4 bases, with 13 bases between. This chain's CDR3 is CASSLRRGTTEAFF. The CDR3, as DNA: TGTGCCAGCTCACTTAGACGGGGTACCACTGAAGCTTTCTTT.

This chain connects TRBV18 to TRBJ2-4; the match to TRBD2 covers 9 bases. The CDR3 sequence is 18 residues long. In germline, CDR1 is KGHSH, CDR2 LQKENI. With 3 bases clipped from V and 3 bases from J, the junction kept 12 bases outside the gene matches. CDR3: CASSPVYSGSVVKNIQYF. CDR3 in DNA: TGTGCCAGCTCACCGGTCTATAGCGGGAGCGTGGTCAAAAACATTCAGTACTTC. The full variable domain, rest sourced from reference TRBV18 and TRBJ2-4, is NAGVMQNPRHLVRRRGQEARLRCSPMKGHSHVYWYRQLPEEGLKFMVYLQKENIIDESGMPKERFSAEFPKEGPSILRIQQVVRGDSAAYFCASSPVYSGSVVKNIQYFGAGTRLSVL.

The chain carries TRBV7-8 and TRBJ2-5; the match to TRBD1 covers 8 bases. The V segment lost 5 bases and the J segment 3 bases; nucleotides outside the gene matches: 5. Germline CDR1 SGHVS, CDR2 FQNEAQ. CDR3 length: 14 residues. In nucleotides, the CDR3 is TGTGCCAGCAGCCCCGGACAGGGAAAAGAGACCCAGTACTTC. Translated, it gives CASSPGQGKETQYF.

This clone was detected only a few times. CDR3 residues: CASSLPGTHPYNEQFF. CDR3 sequence (DNA): TGCGCCAGCAGCTTACCCGGGACTCATCCCTACAATGAGCAGTTCTTC. The chain joins TRBV5-1 to TRBJ2-1; possible D gene TRBD2, 6 bases. The length of the CDR3 is 16 residues. Per the germline V gene, CDR1 is SGHRS and CDR2 is YFSETQ. V lost 2 bases and J 2 bases, leaving 14 bases between the germline ends.

CDR3 region: CASSLEASGSLTGELFF. CDR3 bases: TGCGCCAGCAGCTTGGAGGCTAGCGGGAGTCTCACCGGGGAGCTGTTTTTT. This chain connects TRBV5-1 to TRBJ2-2, with TRBD2 matching over 10 bases. The V and J ends lost 0 bases and 4 bases, in that order; junction bases with no gene match: 6. Germline values: CDR1 SGHRS, CDR2 YFSETQ. The CDR3 spans 17 residues.

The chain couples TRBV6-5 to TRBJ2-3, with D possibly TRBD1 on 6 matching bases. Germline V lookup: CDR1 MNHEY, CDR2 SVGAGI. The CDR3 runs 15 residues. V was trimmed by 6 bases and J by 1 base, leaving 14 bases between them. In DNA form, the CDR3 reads TGTGCCAGCAGACAGGGTGGTATCGGCACAGATACGCAGTATTTT. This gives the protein CASRQGGIGTDTQYF.

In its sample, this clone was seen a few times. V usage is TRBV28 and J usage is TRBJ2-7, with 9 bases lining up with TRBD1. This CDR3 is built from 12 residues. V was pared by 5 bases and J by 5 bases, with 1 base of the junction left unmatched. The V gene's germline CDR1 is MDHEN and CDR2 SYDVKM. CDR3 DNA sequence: TGTGCCAGCAGTGGACAGGGGCACGAGCAGTACTTC. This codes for CASSGQGHEQYF.

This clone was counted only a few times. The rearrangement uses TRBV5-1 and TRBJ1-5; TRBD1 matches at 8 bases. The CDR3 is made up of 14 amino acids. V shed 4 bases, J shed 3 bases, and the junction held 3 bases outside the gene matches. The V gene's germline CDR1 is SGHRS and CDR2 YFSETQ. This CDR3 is CASSVTGDNQPQHF. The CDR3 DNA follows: TGCGCCAGCAGCGTGACAGGGGACAATCAGCCCCAGCATTTT.

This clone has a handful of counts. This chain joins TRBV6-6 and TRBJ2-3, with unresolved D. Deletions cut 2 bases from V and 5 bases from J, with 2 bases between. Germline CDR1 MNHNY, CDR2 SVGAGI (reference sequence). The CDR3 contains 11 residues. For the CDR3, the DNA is TGTGCCAGCAGTTACCTAGATACGCAGTATTTT. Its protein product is CASSYLDTQYF.

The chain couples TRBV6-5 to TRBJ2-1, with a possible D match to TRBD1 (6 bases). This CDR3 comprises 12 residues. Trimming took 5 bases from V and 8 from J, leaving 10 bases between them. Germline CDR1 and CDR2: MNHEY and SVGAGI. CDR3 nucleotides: TGTGCCAGCAGTACACAGGGCCATGAGCAGTTCTTC. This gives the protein CASSTQGHEQFF.

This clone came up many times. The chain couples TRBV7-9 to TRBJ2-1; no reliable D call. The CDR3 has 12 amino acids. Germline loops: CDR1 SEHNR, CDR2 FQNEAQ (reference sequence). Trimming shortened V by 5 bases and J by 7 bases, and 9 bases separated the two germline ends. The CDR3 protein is CASSPRHNEQFF. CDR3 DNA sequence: TGTGCCAGCAGCCCCCGACATAATGAGCAGTTCTTC.

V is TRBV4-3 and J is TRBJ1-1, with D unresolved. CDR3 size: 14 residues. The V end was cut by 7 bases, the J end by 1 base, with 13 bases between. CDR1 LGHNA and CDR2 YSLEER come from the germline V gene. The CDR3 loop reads CASTRSAGNTEAFF. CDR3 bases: TGCGCCAGCACTCGCTCTGCCGGGAACACTGAAGCTTTCTTT.

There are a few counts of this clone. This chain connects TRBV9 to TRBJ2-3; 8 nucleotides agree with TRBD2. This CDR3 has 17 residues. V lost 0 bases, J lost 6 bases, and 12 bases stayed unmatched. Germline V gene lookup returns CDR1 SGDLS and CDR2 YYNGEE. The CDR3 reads CASSVAPTAGASDTQYF. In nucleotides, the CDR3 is TGTGCCAGCAGCGTAGCCCCCACAGCGGGAGCCTCGGATACGCAGTATTTT.

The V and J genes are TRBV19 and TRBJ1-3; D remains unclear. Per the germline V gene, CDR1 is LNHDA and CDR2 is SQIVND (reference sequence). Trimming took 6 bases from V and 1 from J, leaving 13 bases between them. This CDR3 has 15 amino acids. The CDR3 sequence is CASSPRGVSGNTIYF. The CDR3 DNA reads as TGTGCCAGTAGCCCTCGGGGAGTTTCTGGAAACACCATATATTTT.

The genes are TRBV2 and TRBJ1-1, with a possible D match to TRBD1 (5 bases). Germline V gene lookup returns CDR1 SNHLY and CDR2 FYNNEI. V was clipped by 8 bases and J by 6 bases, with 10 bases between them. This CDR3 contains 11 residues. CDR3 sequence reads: CASGGIAEAFF. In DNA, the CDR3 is TGTGCCAGCGGGGGGATAGCTGAAGCTTTCTTT.

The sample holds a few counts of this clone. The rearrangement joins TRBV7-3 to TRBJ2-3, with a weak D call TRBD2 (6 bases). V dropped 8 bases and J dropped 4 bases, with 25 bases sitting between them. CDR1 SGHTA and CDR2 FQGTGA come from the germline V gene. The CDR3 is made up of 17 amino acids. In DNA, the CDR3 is TGTGCCAGCTTAACACTTAGGTGGGGGGAGAGACCAGATACGCAGTATTTT. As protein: CASLTLRWGERPDTQYF.

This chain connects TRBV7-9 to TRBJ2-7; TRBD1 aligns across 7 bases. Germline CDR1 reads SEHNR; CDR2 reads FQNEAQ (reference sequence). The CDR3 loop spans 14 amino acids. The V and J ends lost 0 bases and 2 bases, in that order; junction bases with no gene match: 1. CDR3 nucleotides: TGTGCCAGCAGCTTAGCAAGGGGGCCCTACGAGCAGTACTTC. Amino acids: CASSLARGPYEQYF.